This entry lists 27 T cell receptor beta chains sequenced from one sample in a study of Tregs in tolerant kidney transplant recipients. Related graft donors supplied nonmyeloablative bone marrow transplants, and mixed chimerism was transient. Assay used: immunoSEQ multiplex PCR; TCRdb lists only in-frame clones, some missing. The sample shows tens of thousands of clones, roughly 93% of them seen only once. This material consisted of CD4+ T cells from blood (PBMCs), taken 12 months after the transplant. These receptors all stem from a human patient who received a combined kidney and bone marrow transplant. Some T cells may have come from the graft donor.

This sequence joins TRBV5-4 and TRBJ2-5, with a possible D match to TRBD2 (6 bases). The CDR3 extends over 13 amino acids. Trimming stripped 2 bases from V and 5 bases from J, with 10 bases between. Germline CDR1 SGHNT, CDR2 YYREEE (reference sequence). The CDR3 here is CASSFGGVETQYF. The CDR3 bases are TGTGCCAGCAGCTTCGGAGGGGTCGAGACCCAGTACTTC.

The chain has TRBV9 and TRBJ1-2, with D possibly matching TRBD1 (5 bases). This CDR3 has 14 amino acids. V lost 0 bases to trimming and J lost 6 bases, with 12 bases between them. Germline values: CDR1 SGDLS, CDR2 YYNGEE. CDR3 sequence reads: CASSVEGSADGYTF. The CDR3 DNA reads TGTGCCAGCAGCGTAGAGGGGTCGGCGGATGGCTACACCTTC. The full variable domain, rest sourced from reference TRBV9 and TRBJ1-2, is DSGVTQTPKHLITATGQRVTLRCSPRSGDLSVYWYQQSLDQGLQFLIQYYNGEERAKGNILERFSAQQFPDLHSELNLSSLELGDSALYFCASSVEGSADGYTFGSGTRLTVV.

This rearrangement joins TRBV11-3 to TRBJ2-7, with 7 bases that match TRBD2. This CDR3 has 15 residues. Per the germline V gene, CDR1 is SGHNT and CDR2 is YENEEA. The trim removed 5 bases at V and 1 base at J, leaving 8 bases unmatched. The CDR3 bases are TGTGCCAGCAGCGCGGCGGGAGAGACGTCCTACGAGCAGTACTTC. Translation gives CASSAAGETSYEQYF. Combining the CDR3 with reference TRBV11-3 and TRBJ2-7 gives the whole variable domain EAGVVQSPRYKIIEKKQPVAFWCNPISGHNTLYWYLQNLGQGPELLIRYENEEAVDDSQLPKDRFSAERLKGVDSTLKIQPAELGDSAVYLCASSAAGETSYEQYFGPGTRLTVT.

The chain recombines TRBV5-4 with TRBJ2-7; D might be TRBD1 (6 bases). The CDR3 runs 12 residues. Trimming stripped 0 bases from V and 6 bases from J, with 7 bases between. The germline V gene has CDR1 SGHNT and CDR2 YYREEE (reference sequence). CDR3 residues: CASSLVGGEQYF. CDR3 nucleotide sequence: TGTGCCAGCAGCTTGGTAGGGGGCGAGCAGTACTTC.

The chain couples TRBV6-6 to TRBJ1-1; D uncertain. V was clipped by 6 bases and J by 8 bases, with 13 bases between them. The germline gives CDR1 MNHNY, CDR2 SVGAGI (reference sequence). CDR3 length: 12 residues. In nucleotides, the CDR3 is TGTGCCAGCAGCCGAGGGATCGGCGAAGCTTTCTTT. Translating it yields CASSRGIGEAFF.

The CDR3 here is CASSPSGTRPYEQYF. CDR3 in DNA: TGTGCCAGCAGTCCCTCCGGGACACGTCCCTACGAGCAGTACTTC. V gene TRBV28 combines with J gene TRBJ2-7, with D possibly matching TRBD1 (6 bases). Per the germline V gene, CDR1 is MDHEN and CDR2 is SYDVKM. CDR3 length equals 15 residues. V shed 5 bases and J shed 2 bases, with 16 bases lying between them.

In the case of this clone: This specimen includes other DNA sequences encoding the same CDR3. This rearrangement joins TRBV11-2 to TRBJ1-6; D uncertain. The CDR3 loop spans 14 amino acids. Germline V CDR1 and CDR2: SGHAT, FQNNGV. The germline V and J ends were trimmed by 7 bases and 2 bases, with 9 bases remaining between them. CDR3 DNA sequence: TGTGCCAGCACCGCGGGGACCTATAATTCACCCCTCCACTTT. This translates into CASTAGTYNSPLHF.

This chain connects TRBV5-1 to TRBJ1-1; 8 bases are shared with TRBD1. Trimming cost V 4 bases and J 1 base; bases outside gene matches: 3. Germline CDR1 is SGHRS and CDR2 is YFSETQ. The CDR3 is 14 amino acids. The CDR3, as DNA: TGCGCCAGCAGCCCGCAGGGGGCGAACACTGAAGCTTTCTTT. It translates to CASSPQGANTEAFF.

The V call is TRBV5-5, the J call TRBJ2-3, with 10 bases that match TRBD1. The CDR3 loop spans 15 amino acids. With 3 bases clipped from V and 0 bases from J, the junction kept 1 base outside the gene matches. Germline loops: CDR1 SGHKS, CDR2 YYEKEE (reference sequence). The CDR3 region is CASSSGQGSTDTQYF. The DNA of the CDR3 is TGTGCCAGCAGCTCGGGACAGGGGAGCACAGATACGCAGTATTTT.

The genes are TRBV6-1 and TRBJ2-5, with 12 bases identical to TRBD2. CDR3 length equals 13 residues. Germline V CDR1 and CDR2: MNHNS, SASEGT. The V segment lost 6 bases and the J segment 5 bases; nucleotides outside the gene matches: 1. The CDR3 nucleotides read TGTGCCAGCAGGACTAGCGGGGGTGAGACCCAGTACTTC. Its protein product is CASRTSGGETQYF.

This chain links TRBV18 with TRBJ2-2; 11 bases align to TRBD2. Germline CDR1 reads KGHSH; CDR2 reads LQKENI. CDR3 length equals 17 residues. V shed 3 bases, J shed 2 bases, and the junction held 5 bases outside the gene matches. The CDR3 region has the DNA TGTGCCAGCTCACCTCCTAGCGGGGGGCCAAACACCGGGGAGCTGTTTTTT. Translated: CASSPPSGGPNTGELFF.

The rearrangement joins TRBV10-3 to TRBJ2-5, with 10 bases lining up with TRBD2. Germline V lookup: CDR1 ENHRY, CDR2 SYGVKD. CDR3 size: 14 residues. V gave up 5 bases and J gave up 5 bases; unmatched junction bases: 5. CDR3 amino acids: CAISSGRGGETQYF. The CDR3 DNA is TGTGCCATCAGTAGCGGGAGGGGCGGTGAGACCCAGTACTTC.

This clone appeared once. The rearrangement links TRBV5-1 to TRBJ2-3; 9 nucleotides agree with TRBD2. The CDR3 loop spans 17 amino acids. Germline-derived CDR1 and CDR2 are SGHRS and YFSETQ. V shed 0 bases and J 6 bases; nucleotides not matched to a gene: 11. The CDR3 sequence is CASSLGVAGGPGDTQYF. In DNA, the CDR3 is TGCGCCAGCAGCTTGGGAGTCGCGGGAGGGCCGGGGGATACGCAGTATTTT.

CDR3 in DNA: TGTGCCAGCAGCTCGATGACAGGGTTGGATACGCAGTATTTT. Translating gives CASSSMTGLDTQYF. The chain has TRBV7-2 and TRBJ2-3, with 7 bases lining up with TRBD1. The CDR3 loop spans 14 amino acids. The trim removed 4 bases at V and 6 bases at J, leaving 7 bases unmatched. CDR1 and CDR2 (germline): SGHTA, FQGNSA.

V is TRBV4-2 and J is TRBJ2-1, with TRBD2 matching 11 bases. Trimming cost V 1 base and J 7 bases; bases outside gene matches: 6. CDR1 is LGHNA, CDR2 YNFKEQ, per germline. The CDR3 is made up of 16 amino acids. The CDR3 here is CASSQVGLAETNEQFF. CDR3 nucleotide sequence: TGTGCCAGCAGCCAAGTGGGACTAGCGGAGACAAATGAGCAGTTCTTC.

The chain couples TRBV10-3 to TRBJ1-4, with 9 bases identical to TRBD1. The CDR3 sequence is 15 residues long. Germline V gives CDR1 ENHRY, CDR2 SYGVKD. V gave up 2 bases and J gave up 10 bases; unmatched junction bases: 8. CDR3 protein: CAISEEWDREGKLFF. CDR3 sequence (DNA): TGTGCCATCAGTGAGGAGTGGGACAGGGAGGGAAAACTGTTTTTT.

This chain uses TRBV7-3 with TRBJ2-3, with a possible D match to TRBD1 (7 bases). V gave up 2 bases and J gave up 4 bases, with 13 bases separating them. The CDR3 has 15 residues. Germline lookup yields CDR1 SGHTA and CDR2 FQGTGA. In nucleotides, the CDR3 is TGTGCCAGCAGCTTAGAGGGCAGGGGGGCAGATACGCAGTATTTT. Translated: CASSLEGRGADTQYF.

J is TRBJ1-1 and V is TRBV7-2; unclear D gene. The CDR3 has 13 residues. Germline V CDR1 and CDR2: SGHTA, FQGNSA. Trimming stripped 0 bases from V and 6 bases from J, with 8 bases between. CDR3: CASSLARGSEAFF. The CDR3, as DNA: TGTGCCAGCAGCTTAGCGCGGGGTTCTGAAGCTTTCTTT.

This chain links TRBV20-1 with TRBJ1-2; tentative D call: TRBD1 (6 bases). The CDR3 extends over 11 amino acids. Germline CDR1 is DFQATT and CDR2 is SNEGSKA (reference sequence). V dropped 5 bases and J dropped 6 bases, with 10 bases sitting between them. CDR3: CSAQGSDGYTF. As DNA, the CDR3 is TGCAGTGCTCAGGGGAGCGATGGCTACACCTTC.

The gene calls are TRBV5-1 and TRBJ1-1; D gene unclear. CDR3 length: 17 amino acids. The germline V gene has CDR1 SGHRS and CDR2 YFSETQ. Between the trimmed V and J ends, which lost 0 bases and 0 bases, there was a span of 15 bases. The CDR3 coding sequence is TGCGCCAGCAGCTTGGGTACGGCGACACAGATGAACACTGAAGCTTTCTTT. Its translation is CASSLGTATQMNTEAFF.

The chain employs TRBV10-3 and TRBJ2-3; D not certain. Trimming took off 7 bases at V and 3 bases at J, with 14 bases between the two ends. The germline gives CDR1 ENHRY, CDR2 SYGVKD. This CDR3 is 14 amino acids long. The CDR3 DNA follows: TGTGCCATCATGAGTGCGGCGGCGACAGATACGCAGTATTTT. Protein: CAIMSAAATDTQYF.

For the CDR3, the DNA is TGTGCCAGTACCTATAGCGGGAGAAACTATGGCTACACCTTC. This codes for CASTYSGRNYGYTF. This chain joins TRBV19 and TRBJ1-2; D remains unclear. Trimming left V 7 bases short and J 2 bases short, with 14 bases between. The CDR3 length is 14 residues. CDR1 and CDR2 (germline): LNHDA, SQIVND (reference sequence).

This chain connects TRBV7-2 to TRBJ1-2; TRBD1 is a possible D gene (5 bases). With 4 bases removed from V and 8 bases from J, the gap between germline ends came to 20 bases. Germline V CDR1 and CDR2: SGHTA, FQGNSA. CDR3 length: 15 amino acids. The CDR3 DNA sequence: TGTGCCAGCAGCTCAGACAGCTCCTCGACCCACGGCTACACCTTC. Its translation: CASSSDSSSTHGYTF.

This clone appeared a single time. The chain carries TRBV2 and TRBJ2-7; 8 bases fit TRBD1. There are 15 residues in the CDR3. Trimming at V came to 6 bases and at J to 1 base, leaving 8 bases not matched to a gene. In germline, CDR1 is SNHLY, CDR2 FYNNEI. CDR3 residues: CASRFDRGESYEQYF. The CDR3 DNA reads as TGTGCCAGCAGGTTTGACAGGGGTGAGTCCTACGAGCAGTACTTC.

The chain couples TRBV28 to TRBJ2-7; 8 nucleotides match TRBD1. CDR3 length: 15 amino acids. V trimming: 6 bases; J trimming: 0 bases; junction bases outside the gene matches: 7. The germline V gene has CDR1 MDHEN and CDR2 SYDVKM. The CDR3 DNA follows: TGTGCCAGCAGCAGGGGGGACAGGTCCTCCTACGAGCAGTACTTC. Translation gives CASSRGDRSSYEQYF.

A few counts support this clone. V gene TRBV5-5 combines with J gene TRBJ1-4, with 8 bases matching TRBD1. The CDR3 consists of 15 residues. Per germline, CDR1 SGHKS and CDR2 YYEKEE (reference sequence). Germline trimming cut 6 bases from V and 7 bases from J; bases unmatched to any gene: 11. The CDR3 nucleotides read TGTGCCAGCAACTTAGGACAGGGTGGGAGTGAAAAACTGTTTTTT. It encodes CASNLGQGGSEKLFF.

V and J are TRBV2 and TRBJ2-7; TRBD2 might be the D (5 bases). Germline V gene sequence: CDR1 SNHLY, CDR2 FYNNEI. Trimming left V 5 bases short and J 3 bases short, with 14 bases between. This CDR3 comprises 14 residues. The CDR3 loop is CASSNGRRDYEQYF. The CDR3 nucleotides read TGTGCCAGCAGTAATGGGAGACGGGACTACGAGCAGTACTTC. Based on the CDR3 plus reference TRBV2 and TRBJ2-7, the full variable domain is EPEVTQTPSHQVTQMGQEVILRCVPISNHLYFYWYRQILGQKVEFLVSFYNNEISEKSEIFDDQFSVERPDGSNFTLKIRSTKLEDSAMYFCASSNGRRDYEQYFGPGTRLTVT.